This T cell receptor beta chain was found in a study of PD-L1 blockade in urothelial cancer. The protocol was immunoSEQ multiplex PCR, while the TCRdb copy is restricted to in-frame clones and leaves out a portion. Of roughly 45,000 clones listed, roughly 85% are singletons. V lost 2 bases, J lost 6 bases, and 4 bases stayed unmatched. This CDR3 contains 15 residues. Germline V gene lookup returns CDR1 SGHNT and CDR2 YYREEE (reference sequence). This clone was seen more than once but under ten times. This clonotype was sampled from a man aged 55 to 69 with urothelial cancer. The material sequenced was PBMCs, taken around atezolizumab (anti-PD-L1) treatment. The chain carries TRBV5-4 and TRBJ1-6; 8 bases are shared with TRBD1. CDR3 nucleotides: TGTGCCAGCAGCTTAGGGCAGGGGGCTAATTCACCCCTCCACTTT. This codes for CASSLGQGANSPLHF.